This T cell receptor (beta chain) is drawn from a study of T-cell memory formation after mild COVID-19. As for the study in general: Each donor largely had its own TCR clusters.

Notes on this clonotype: Its target is not known.

TCRdb re-derived calls from the 5' RACE reads in MiXCR, one entry per CDR3 protein. The table shows over 450,000 distinct CDR3 sequences, with around 21% occurring only once. There are 13 residues in the CDR3. With 3 bases clipped from V and 4 bases from J, the junction kept 3 bases outside the gene matches. The germline V gene has CDR1 GTSNPN and CDR2 SVGIG (reference sequence). General study findings and limits: There was no confirmation that second-wave clones peaking on day 37 were SARS-CoV-2 specific. Detection of some responders pre-infection suggested pre-existing cross-reactive memory T cells participated.

The clonotype comes from an adult woman who had mild COVID-19 (a few samples of this study predate the infection). Cell type and time point are not known. V and J are TRBV30 and TRBJ2-7, with TRBD1 matching 10 bases. The specimen sequenced was PBMCs or a T cell subset sorted from them (not recorded which). The CDR3 sequence is CAWSRQGAYEQYF. The CDR3, as DNA: TGTGCCTGGAGCCGACAGGGGGCTTACGAGCAGTACTTC.